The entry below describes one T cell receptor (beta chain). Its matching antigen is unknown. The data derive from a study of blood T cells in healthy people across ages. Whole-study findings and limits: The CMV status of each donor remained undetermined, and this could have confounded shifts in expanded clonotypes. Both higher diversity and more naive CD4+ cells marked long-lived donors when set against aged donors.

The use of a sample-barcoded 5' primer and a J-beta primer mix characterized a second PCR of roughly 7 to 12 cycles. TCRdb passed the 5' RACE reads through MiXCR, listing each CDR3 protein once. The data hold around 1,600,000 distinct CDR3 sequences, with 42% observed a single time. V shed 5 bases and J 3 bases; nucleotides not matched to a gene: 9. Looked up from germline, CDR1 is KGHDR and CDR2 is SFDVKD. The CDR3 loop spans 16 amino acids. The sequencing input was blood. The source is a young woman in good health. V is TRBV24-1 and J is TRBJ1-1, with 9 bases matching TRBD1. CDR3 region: CATSGQQGAGDTEAFF. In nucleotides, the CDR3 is TGTGCCACCAGTGGTCAACAGGGGGCTGGGGACACTGAAGCTTTCTTT.